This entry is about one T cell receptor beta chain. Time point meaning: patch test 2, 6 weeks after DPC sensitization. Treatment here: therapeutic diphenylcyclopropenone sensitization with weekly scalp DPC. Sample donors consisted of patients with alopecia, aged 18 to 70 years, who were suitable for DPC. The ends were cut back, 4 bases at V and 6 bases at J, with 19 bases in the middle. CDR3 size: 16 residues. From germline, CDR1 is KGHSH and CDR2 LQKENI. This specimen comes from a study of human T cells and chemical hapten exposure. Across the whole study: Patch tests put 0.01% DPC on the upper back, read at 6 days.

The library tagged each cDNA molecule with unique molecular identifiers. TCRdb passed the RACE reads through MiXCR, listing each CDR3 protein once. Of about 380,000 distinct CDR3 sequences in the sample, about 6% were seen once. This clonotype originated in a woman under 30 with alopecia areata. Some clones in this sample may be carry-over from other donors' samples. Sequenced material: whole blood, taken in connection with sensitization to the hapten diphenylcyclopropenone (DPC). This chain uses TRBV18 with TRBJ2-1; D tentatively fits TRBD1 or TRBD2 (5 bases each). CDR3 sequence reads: CASSLKGAGTRNEQFF. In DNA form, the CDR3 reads TGTGCCAGCTCACTAAAAGGGGCCGGGACCCGCAATGAGCAGTTCTTC.